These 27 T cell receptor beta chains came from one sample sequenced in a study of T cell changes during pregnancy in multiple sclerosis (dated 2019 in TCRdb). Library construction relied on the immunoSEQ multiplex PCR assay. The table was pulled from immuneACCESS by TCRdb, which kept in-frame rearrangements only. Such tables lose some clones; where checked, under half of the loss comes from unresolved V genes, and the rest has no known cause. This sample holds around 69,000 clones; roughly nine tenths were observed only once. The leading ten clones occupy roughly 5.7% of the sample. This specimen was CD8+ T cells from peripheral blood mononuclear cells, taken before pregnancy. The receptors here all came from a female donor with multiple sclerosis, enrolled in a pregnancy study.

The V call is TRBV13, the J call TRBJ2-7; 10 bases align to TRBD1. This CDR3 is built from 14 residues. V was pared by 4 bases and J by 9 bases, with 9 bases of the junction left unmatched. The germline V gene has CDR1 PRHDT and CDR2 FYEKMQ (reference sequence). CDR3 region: CASSSGTGEVVQYF. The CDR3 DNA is TGTGCCAGCAGCTCCGGGACAGGGGAAGTTGTGCAGTACTTC.

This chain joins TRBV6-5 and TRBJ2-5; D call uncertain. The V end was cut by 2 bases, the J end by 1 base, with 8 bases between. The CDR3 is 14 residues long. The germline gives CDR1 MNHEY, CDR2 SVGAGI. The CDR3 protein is CASSYTHTQETQYF. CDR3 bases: TGTGCCAGCAGTTACACGCACACCCAAGAGACCCAGTACTTC.

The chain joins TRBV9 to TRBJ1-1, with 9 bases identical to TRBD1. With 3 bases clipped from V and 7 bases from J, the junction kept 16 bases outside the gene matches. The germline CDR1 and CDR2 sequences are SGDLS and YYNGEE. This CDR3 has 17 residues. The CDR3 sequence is CASSDGTGRKAEIEAFF. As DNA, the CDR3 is TGTGCCAGCAGCGATGGGACAGGGCGGAAGGCGGAGATTGAAGCTTTCTTT. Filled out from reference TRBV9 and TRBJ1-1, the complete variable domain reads DSGVTQTPKHLITATGQRVTLRCSPRSGDLSVYWYQQSLDQGLQFLIQYYNGEERAKGNILERFSAQQFPDLHSELNLSSLELGDSALYFCASSDGTGRKAEIEAFFGQGTRLTVV.

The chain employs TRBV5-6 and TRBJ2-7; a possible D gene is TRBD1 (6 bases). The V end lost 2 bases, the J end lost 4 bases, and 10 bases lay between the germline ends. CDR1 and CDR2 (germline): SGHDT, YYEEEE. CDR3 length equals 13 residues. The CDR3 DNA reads TGTGCCAGCAGCTTACGGACAGCGTACGAGCAGTACTTC. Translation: CASSLRTAYEQYF.

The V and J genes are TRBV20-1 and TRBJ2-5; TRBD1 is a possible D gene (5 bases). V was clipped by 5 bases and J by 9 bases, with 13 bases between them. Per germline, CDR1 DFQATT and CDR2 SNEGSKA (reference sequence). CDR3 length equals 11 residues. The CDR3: CSALRAEAQYF. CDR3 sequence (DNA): TGCAGTGCTCTCAGGGCCGAGGCCCAGTACTTC.

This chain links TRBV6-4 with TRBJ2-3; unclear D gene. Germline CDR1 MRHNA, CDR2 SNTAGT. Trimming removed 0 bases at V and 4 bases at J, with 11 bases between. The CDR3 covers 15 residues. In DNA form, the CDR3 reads TGTGCCAGCAGTGACTCAGCCACCTTCCCAGATACGCAGTATTTT. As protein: CASSDSATFPDTQYF.

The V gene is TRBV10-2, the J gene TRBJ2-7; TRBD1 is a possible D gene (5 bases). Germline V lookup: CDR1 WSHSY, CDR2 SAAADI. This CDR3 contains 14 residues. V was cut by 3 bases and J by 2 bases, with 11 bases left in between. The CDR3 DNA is TGCGCCAGCAGTGAATGGGGCAGGACCTACGAGCAGTACTTC. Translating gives CASSEWGRTYEQYF.

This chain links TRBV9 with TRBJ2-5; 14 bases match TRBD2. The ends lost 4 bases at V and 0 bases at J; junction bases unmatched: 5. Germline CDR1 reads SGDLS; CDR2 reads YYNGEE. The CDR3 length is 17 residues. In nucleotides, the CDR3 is TGTGCCAGCAGCAAATCGGGACTAGCGGGGGACCAAGAGACCCAGTACTTC. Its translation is CASSKSGLAGDQETQYF. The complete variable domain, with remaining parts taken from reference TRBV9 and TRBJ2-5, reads DSGVTQTPKHLITATGQRVTLRCSPRSGDLSVYWYQQSLDQGLQFLIQYYNGEERAKGNILERFSAQQFPDLHSELNLSSLELGDSALYFCASSKSGLAGDQETQYFGPGTRLLVL.

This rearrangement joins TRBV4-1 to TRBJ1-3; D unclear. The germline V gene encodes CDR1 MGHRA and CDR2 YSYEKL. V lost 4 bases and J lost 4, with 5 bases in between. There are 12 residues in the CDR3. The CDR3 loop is CASSPGGNTIYF. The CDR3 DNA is TGCGCCAGCAGCCCCGGGGGAAACACCATATATTTT.

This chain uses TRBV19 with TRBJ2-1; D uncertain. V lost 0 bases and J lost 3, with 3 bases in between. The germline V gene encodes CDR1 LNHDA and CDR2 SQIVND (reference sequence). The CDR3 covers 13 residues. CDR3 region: CASSIDLYNEQFF. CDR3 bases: TGTGCCAGTAGTATAGATCTCTACAATGAGCAGTTCTTC.

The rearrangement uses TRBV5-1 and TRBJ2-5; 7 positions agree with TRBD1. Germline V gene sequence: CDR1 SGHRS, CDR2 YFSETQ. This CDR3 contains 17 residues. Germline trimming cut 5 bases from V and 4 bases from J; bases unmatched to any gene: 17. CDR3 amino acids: CASSSSERTTGPETQYF. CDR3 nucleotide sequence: TGCGCCAGCAGTTCCTCCGAAAGAACGACAGGGCCAGAGACCCAGTACTTC. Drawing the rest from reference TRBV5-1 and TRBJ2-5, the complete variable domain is KAGVTQTPRYLIKTRGQQVTLSCSPISGHRSVSWYQQTPGQGLQFLFEYFSETQRNKGNFPGRFSGRQFSNSRSEMNVSTLELGDSALYLCASSSSERTTGPETQYFGPGTRLLVL.

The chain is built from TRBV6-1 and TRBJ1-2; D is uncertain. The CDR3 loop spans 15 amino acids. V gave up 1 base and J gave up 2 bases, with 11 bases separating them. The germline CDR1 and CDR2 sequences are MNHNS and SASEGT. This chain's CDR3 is CASSEGPGINYGYTF. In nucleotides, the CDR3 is TGTGCCAGCAGTGAAGGGCCCGGGATAAACTATGGCTACACCTTC.

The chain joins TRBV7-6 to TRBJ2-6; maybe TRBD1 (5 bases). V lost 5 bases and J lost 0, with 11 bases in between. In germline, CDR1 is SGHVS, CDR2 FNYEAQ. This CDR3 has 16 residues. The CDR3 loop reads CASSPQDYSGANVLTF. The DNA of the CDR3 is TGTGCCAGCAGCCCACAGGATTACTCTGGGGCCAACGTCCTGACTTTC.

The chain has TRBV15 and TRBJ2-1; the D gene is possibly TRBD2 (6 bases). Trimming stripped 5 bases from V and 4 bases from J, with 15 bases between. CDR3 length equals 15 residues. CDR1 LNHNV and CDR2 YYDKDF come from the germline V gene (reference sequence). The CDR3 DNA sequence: TGTGCCACCAGCCCCAGTGGCGGGGAATACAATGAGCAGTTCTTC. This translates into CATSPSGGEYNEQFF.

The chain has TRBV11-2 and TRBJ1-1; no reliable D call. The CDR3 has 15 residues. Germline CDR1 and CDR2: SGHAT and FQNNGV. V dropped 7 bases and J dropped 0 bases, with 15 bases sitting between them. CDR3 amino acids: CASTLTDTLNTEAFF. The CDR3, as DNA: TGTGCCAGCACTCTCACCGACACCTTGAACACTGAAGCTTTCTTT.

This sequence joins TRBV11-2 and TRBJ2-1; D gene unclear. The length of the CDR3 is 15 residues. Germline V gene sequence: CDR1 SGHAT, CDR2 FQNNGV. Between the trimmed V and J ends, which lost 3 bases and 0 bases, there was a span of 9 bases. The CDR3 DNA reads TGTGCCAGCAGCTTCAGCGCGAGCTCCTACAATGAGCAGTTCTTC. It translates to CASSFSASSYNEQFF.

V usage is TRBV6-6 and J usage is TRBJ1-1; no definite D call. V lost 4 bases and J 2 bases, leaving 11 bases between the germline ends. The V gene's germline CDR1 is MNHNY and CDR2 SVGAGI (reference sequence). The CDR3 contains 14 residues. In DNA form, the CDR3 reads TGTGCCAGCAGTTCGATCGCAGGTAACACTGAAGCTTTCTTT. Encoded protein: CASSSIAGNTEAFF.

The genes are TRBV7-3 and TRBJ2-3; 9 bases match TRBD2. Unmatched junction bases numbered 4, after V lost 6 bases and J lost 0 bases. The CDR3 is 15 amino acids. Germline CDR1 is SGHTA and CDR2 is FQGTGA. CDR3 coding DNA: TGTGCCAGCAGGGTGACTAGCGGAAGCACAGATACGCAGTATTTT. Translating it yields CASRVTSGSTDTQYF. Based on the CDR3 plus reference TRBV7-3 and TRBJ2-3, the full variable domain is GAGVSQTPSNKVTEKGKYVELRCDPISGHTALYWYRQSLGQGPEFLIYFQGTGAADDSGLPNDRFFAVRPEGSVSTLKIQRTERGDSAVYLCASRVTSGSTDTQYFGPGTRLTVL.

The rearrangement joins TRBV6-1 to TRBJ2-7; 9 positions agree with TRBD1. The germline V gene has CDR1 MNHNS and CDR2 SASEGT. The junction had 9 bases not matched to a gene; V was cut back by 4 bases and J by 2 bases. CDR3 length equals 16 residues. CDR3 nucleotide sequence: TGTGCCAGCAGTGTCCCCCGGGACAGGGAGACCTACGAGCAGTACTTC. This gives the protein CASSVPRDRETYEQYF.

The CDR3 DNA reads TGTGCCAGCAGCACCTACAGGGGGCACCCTGCAGATACGCAGTATTTT. This gives the protein CASSTYRGHPADTQYF. The genes are TRBV11-2 and TRBJ2-3; 9 bases are a match to TRBD1. The ends lost 5 bases at V and 4 bases at J; junction bases unmatched: 10. Germline CDR1 and CDR2: SGHAT and FQNNGV. This CDR3 has 16 residues.

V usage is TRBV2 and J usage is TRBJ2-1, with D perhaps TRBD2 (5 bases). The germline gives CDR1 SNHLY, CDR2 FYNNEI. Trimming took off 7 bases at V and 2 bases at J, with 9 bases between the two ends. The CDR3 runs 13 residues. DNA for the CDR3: TGTGCCAGCACGGACTGGACCTACAATGAGCAGTTCTTC. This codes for CASTDWTYNEQFF.

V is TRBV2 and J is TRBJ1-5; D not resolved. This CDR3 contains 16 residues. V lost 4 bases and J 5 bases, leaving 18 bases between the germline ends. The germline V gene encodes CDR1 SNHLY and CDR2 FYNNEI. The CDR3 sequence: CASSVVGPPEDQPQHF. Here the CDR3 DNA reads TGTGCCAGCAGTGTTGTAGGCCCTCCGGAGGATCAGCCCCAGCATTTT.

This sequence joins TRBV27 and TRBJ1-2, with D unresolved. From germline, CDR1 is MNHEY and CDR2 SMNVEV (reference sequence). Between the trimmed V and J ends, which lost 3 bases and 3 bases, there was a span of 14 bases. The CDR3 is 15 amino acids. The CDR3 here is CASSFSGLIDYGYTF. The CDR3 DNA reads TGTGCCAGCAGTTTCTCGGGTTTAATAGACTATGGCTACACCTTC.

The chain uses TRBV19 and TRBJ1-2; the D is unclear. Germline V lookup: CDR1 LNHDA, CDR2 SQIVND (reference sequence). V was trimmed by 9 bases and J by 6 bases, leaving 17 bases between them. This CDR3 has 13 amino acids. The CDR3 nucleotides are TGTGCCAGCGCCCGGGATGGATGGGATGGCTACACCTTC. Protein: CASARDGWDGYTF.

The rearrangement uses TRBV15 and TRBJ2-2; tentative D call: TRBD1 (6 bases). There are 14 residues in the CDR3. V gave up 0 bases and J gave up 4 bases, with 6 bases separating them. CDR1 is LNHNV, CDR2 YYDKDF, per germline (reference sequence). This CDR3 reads CATSRDRGTGELFF. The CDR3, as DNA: TGTGCCACCAGCAGAGACAGGGGCACCGGGGAGCTGTTTTTT.

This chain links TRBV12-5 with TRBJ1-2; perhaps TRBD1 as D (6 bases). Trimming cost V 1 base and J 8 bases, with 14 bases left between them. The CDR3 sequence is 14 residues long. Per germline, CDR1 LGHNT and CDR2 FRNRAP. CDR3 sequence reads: CASGLATGLGGYTF. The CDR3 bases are TGTGCTAGTGGTTTGGCTACAGGGTTGGGAGGCTACACCTTC.

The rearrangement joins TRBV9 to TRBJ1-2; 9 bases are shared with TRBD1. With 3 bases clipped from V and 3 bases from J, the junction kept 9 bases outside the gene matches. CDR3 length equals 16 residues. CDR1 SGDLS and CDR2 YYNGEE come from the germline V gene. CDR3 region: CASSGFRGQGHYGYTF. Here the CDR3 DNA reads TGTGCCAGCAGCGGATTCAGGGGACAGGGCCACTATGGCTACACCTTC.